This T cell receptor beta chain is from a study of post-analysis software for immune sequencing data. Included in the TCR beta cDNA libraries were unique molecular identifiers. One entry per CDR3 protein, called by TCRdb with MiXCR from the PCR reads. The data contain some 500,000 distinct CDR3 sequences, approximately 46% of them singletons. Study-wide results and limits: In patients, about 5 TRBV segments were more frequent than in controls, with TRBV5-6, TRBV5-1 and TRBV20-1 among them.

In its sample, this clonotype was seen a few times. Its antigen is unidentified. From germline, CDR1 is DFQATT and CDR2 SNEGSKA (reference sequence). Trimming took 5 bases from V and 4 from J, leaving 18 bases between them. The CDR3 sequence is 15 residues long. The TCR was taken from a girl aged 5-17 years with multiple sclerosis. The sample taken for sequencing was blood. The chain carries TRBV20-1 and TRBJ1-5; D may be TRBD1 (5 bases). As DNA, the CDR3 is TGCAGTGCTCGCACTTGCGGGACGGGTAATCAGCCCCAGCATTTT. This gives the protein CSARTCGTGNQPQHF.